This T cell receptor (beta chain) was observed in a study of neurological immune-mediated disorders. Overall study: A relapsing-remitting course was seen in about 90% of the roughly 35 multiple sclerosis patients and a secondary progressive course in 3. Study results and limitations: When repertoires were grouped phylogenetically, those of 18 of 34 multiple sclerosis patients fell into one related-CDR3 cluster, a possible signature.

This clonotype was observed many times. Its antigen is currently unknown. The making of cDNA relied on 5'RACE with 10-nucleotide random UMIs. Every sequencing run produced over 170 million TCR-beta sequences, and the sequences from any one run covered 15-18 subjects. TCRdb processed the 5' RACE reads anew with MiXCR; each CDR3 protein has one entry. The sample has 100,000 or so distinct CDR3 sequences; 3% to 4% are singletons. The CDR3 length is 15 residues. Germline trimming cut 6 bases from V and 4 bases from J; bases unmatched to any gene: 8. Per germline, CDR1 ENHRY and CDR2 SYGVKD. The genes are TRBV10-3 and TRBJ1-5; TRBD1 matches at 8 bases. The specimen sequenced was PBMCs. This TCR was recovered from a woman between 18 and 29 years old with multiple sclerosis. The CDR3 loop is CAISPGQAENQPQHF. The CDR3 DNA reads TGTGCCATCAGCCCGGGACAGGCAGAAAATCAGCCCCAGCATTTT.